These T cell receptor beta chains were read from a single sample in a study of blood T cells in healthy people across ages. Via MiXCR, TCRdb re-called the 5' RACE reads, giving one row per CDR3 protein. The table shows some 1.6 million distinct CDR3 sequences, with 30% to 35% occurring only once. The sequenced material came from blood. The receptors here all came from a woman aged 25 to 45 in good health. The CDR3 runs from the conserved cysteine through the conserved F or W. Fields, in order: D gene, V gene, clone size, J gene, CDR3 protein, CDR3 DNA. A D gene is named only where the DNA matches it firmly. Clone sizes are given selectively: once, few, many, or a class where the clone is expanded.

TRBD2	TRBV6-1	.	TRBJ2-1	CASRVTSGRNEQFF	TGTGCCAGCAGGGTGACTAGCGGGAGGAATGAGCAGTTCTTC
.	TRBV6-1	few	TRBJ2-1	CASVRGPNNYNEQFF	TGTGCCAGCGTCCGGGGGCCCAACAATTACAATGAGCAGTTCTTC
.	TRBV10-2	few	TRBJ1-1	CASSESLGTNTEAFF	TGCGCCAGCAGTGAGTCGTTGGGGACGAACACTGAAGCTTTCTTT
.	TRBV5-5	many	TRBJ2-5	CASSRGRQRETQYF	TGTGCCAGCAGCAGGGGTCGACAGAGAGAGACCCAGTACTTC
.	TRBV4-1	few	TRBJ2-3	CASSQDGSGTDTQYF	TGCGCCAGCAGCCAAGACGGTAGCGGCACAGATACGCAGTATTTT
TRBD1	TRBV9	.	TRBJ2-3	CASSQTGSLGTDTQYF	TGTGCCAGCAGCCAGACAGGGAGTTTGGGCACAGATACGCAGTATTTT
.	TRBV20-1	.	TRBJ2-3	CSADPRGSTDTQYF	TGCAGTGCGGACCCGCGGGGTAGCACAGATACGCAGTATTTT
.	TRBV7-9	.	TRBJ2-6	CASSSWGVSGANVLTF	TGTGCCAGCAGCTCTTGGGGGGTCTCCGGGGCCAACGTCCTGACTTTC
.	TRBV5-1	few	TRBJ1-1	CASSFRTEAEAFF	TGCGCCAGCAGCTTCCGGACGGAGGCTGAAGCTTTCTTT
TRBD1	TRBV20-1	many	TRBJ2-1	CSASGQGNEQFF	TGCAGCGCTTCGGGACAGGGCAATGAGCAGTTCTTC
TRBD2	TRBV4-1	.	TRBJ2-3	CASSQDVAGEPADTQYF	TGCGCCAGCAGCCAAGATGTAGCGGGAGAGCCGGCAGATACGCAGTATTTT
.	TRBV20-1	few	TRBJ2-7	CSARPGPDSYEQYF	TGCAGTGCTAGACCGGGACCCGACTCCTACGAGCAGTACTTC
.	TRBV5-1	.	TRBJ1-1	CASSLAGRGVTEAFF	TGCGCCAGCAGCTTGGCCGGACGGGGAGTTACTGAAGCTTTCTTT
TRBD2	TRBV9	.	TRBJ2-1	CASSDAGAYNEQFF	TGTGCCAGCAGCGACGCGGGGGCCTACAATGAGCAGTTCTTC
.	TRBV7-9	few	TRBJ1-6	CASSKQDPSNSPLHF	TGTGCCAGCAGCAAACAGGACCCGTCTAATTCACCCCTCCACTTT
TRBD2	TRBV7-2	.	TRBJ2-3	CASSGGGGAPDTQYF	TGTGCCAGCAGCGGGGGCGGGGGGGCTCCAGATACGCAGTATTTT
TRBD1	TRBV4-1	few	TRBJ1-5	CASSQGPTGVVGQPQHF	TGCGCCAGCAGCCAAGGTCCGACAGGGGTTGTGGGTCAGCCCCAGCATTTT
.	TRBV12-3/TRBV12-4	many	TRBJ2-7	CASSVTQGYEQYF	TGTGCCAGCAGTGTAACACAGGGCTACGAGCAGTACTTC
.	TRBV6-5	.	TRBJ2-7	CASGGSGFYEQYF	TGTGCCAGCGGGGGTAGCGGCTTCTACGAGCAGTACTTC
.	TRBV20-1	few	TRBJ2-5	CSAPDSIPETQYF	TGCAGTGCCCCGGACAGTATTCCCGAGACCCAGTACTTC
.	TRBV27	.	TRBJ2-1	CASSITPPWETADNEQFF	TGTGCCAGCAGTATAACCCCTCCCTGGGAGACAGCCGACAATGAGCAGTTCTTC
.	TRBV9	.	TRBJ2-5	CAGSVEGSGTQYF	TGTGCCGGCAGCGTAGAGGGGAGCGGGACCCAGTACTTC
.	TRBV5-1	.	TRBJ1-6	CASSLNDSPLHF	TGCGCCAGCAGCTTGAATGATTCACCCCTCCACTTT
.	TRBV7-9	.	TRBJ2-7	CASSLARGQFSGEQYF	TGTGCCAGCAGCTTAGCCCGAGGACAATTTAGTGGAGAGCAGTACTTC
.	TRBV2	.	TRBJ2-7	CASNLDRSYEQYF	TGTGCCAGCAACCTGGACAGATCCTACGAGCAGTACTTC
TRBD2	TRBV7-2	.	TRBJ2-7	CASSFGLAGIRSYEQYF	TGTGCCAGCAGCTTTGGCCTAGCGGGAATACGGTCCTACGAGCAGTACTTC
.	TRBV7-3	.	TRBJ2-2	CASSRVGGANTGELFF	TGTGCCAGCAGCCGAGTTGGGGGCGCGAACACCGGGGAGCTGTTTTTT
TRBD1	TRBV5-1	once	TRBJ1-2	CASSSQGVANYGYTF	TGCGCCAGCAGCAGCCAGGGGGTAGCTAACTATGGCTACACCTTC